What follows describes a single T cell receptor (beta chain). The repertoire was sequenced with immunoSEQ multiplex PCR; TCRdb's copy has only in-frame clones and lacks some. Of some 150,000 clones in the sample, approximately 87% were seen once. The data stem from a study of T cell responses to AZD1222 COVID-19 vaccine. The CDR3 totals 14 residues. Trimming took off 3 bases at V and 0 bases at J, with 7 bases between the two ends. CDR1 is SGDLS, CDR2 YYNGEE, per germline. The V call is TRBV9, the J call TRBJ1-3; no clear D gene. The material was peripheral blood, obtained 28 days after the second AZD1222 dose. This receptor was obtained from an adult who received the AZD1222 COVID-19 vaccine. As DNA, the CDR3 is TGTGCCAGCAGCGACAGAAACTCTGGAAACACCATATATTTT. Its protein product is CASSDRNSGNTIYF. The whole variable domain, filled in from reference TRBV9 and TRBJ1-3, reads DSGVTQTPKHLITATGQRVTLRCSPRSGDLSVYWYQQSLDQGLQFLIQYYNGEERAKGNILERFSAQQFPDLHSELNLSSLELGDSALYFCASSDRNSGNTIYFGEGSWLTVV.